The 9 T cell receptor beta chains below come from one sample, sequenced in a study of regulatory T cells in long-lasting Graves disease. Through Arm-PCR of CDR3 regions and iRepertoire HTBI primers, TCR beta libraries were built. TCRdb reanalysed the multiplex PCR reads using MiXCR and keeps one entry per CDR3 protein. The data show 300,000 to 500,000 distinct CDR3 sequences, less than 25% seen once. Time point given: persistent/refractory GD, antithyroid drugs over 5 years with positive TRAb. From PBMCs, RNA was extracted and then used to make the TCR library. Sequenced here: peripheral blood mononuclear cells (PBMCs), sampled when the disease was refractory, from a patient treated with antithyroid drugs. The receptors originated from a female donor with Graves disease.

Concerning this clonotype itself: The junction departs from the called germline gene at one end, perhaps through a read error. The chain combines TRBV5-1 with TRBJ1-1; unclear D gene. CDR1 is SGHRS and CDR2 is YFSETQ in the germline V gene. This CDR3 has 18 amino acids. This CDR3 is CASSLASQHTLTNAEAFF. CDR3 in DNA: TGCGCCAGCAGCTTGGCCTCGCAGCACACGTTGACGAACGCTGAAGCTTTCTTT.

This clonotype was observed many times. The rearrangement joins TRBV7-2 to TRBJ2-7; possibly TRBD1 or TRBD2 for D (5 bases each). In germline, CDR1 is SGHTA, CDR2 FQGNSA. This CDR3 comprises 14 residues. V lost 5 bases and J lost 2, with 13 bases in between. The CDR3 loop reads CASSLNLGAYEQYF. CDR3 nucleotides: TGTGCCAGCAGCCTCAACCTGGGGGCCTACGAGCAGTACTTC. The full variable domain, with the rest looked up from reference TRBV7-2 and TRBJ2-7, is GAGVSQSPSNKVTEKGKDVELRCDPISGHTALYWYRQSLGQGLEFLIYFQGNSAPDKSGLPSDRFSAERTGGSVSTLTIQRTQQEDSAVYLCASSLNLGAYEQYFGPGTRLTVT.

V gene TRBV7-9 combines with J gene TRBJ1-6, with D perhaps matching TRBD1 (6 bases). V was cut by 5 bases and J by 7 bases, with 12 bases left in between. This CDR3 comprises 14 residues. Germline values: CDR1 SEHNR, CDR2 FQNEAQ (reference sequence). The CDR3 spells CASSHRDGNSPLHF. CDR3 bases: TGTGCCAGCAGCCACAGGGATGGAAATTCACCCCTCCACTTT.

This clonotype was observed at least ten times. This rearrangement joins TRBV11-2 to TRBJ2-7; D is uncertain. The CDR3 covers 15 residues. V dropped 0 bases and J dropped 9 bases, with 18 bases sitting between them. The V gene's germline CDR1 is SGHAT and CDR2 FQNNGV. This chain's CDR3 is CASSLEGLHRAVQYF. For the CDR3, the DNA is TGTGCCAGCAGCTTAGAGGGTCTCCATCGGGCGGTGCAGTACTTC. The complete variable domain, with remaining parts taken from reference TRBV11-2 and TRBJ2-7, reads EAGVAQSPRYKIIEKRQSVAFWCNPISGHATLYWYQQILGQGPKLLIQFQNNGVVDDSQLPKDRFSAERLKGVDSTLKIQPAKLEDSAVYLCASSLEGLHRAVQYFGPGTRLTVT.

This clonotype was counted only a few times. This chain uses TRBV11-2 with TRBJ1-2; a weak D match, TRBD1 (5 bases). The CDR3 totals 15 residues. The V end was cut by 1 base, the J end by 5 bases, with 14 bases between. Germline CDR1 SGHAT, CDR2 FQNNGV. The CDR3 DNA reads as TGTGCCAGCAGCTTAGTTCCCGGGACGGGGTATGGCTACACCTTC. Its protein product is CASSLVPGTGYGYTF.

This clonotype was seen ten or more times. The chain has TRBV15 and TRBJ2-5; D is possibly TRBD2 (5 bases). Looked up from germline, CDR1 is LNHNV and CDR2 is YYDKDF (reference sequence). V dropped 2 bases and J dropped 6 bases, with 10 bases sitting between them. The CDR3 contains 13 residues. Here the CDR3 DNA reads TGTGCCACCAGCAGACCCGGGGAGCAGACCCAGTACTTC. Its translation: CATSRPGEQTQYF.

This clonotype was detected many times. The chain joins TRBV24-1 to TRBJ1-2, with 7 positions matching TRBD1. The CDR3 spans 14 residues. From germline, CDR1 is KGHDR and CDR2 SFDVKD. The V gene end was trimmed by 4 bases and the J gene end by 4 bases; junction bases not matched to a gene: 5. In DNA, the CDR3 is TGTGCCACCAGTGACCAGGACAGGAGCTATGGCTACACCTTC. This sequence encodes CATSDQDRSYGYTF.

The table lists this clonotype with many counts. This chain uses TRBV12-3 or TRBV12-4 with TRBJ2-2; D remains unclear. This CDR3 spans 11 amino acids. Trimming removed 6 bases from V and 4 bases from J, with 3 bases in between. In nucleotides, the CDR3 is TGTGCCAGCAGCCGCACCGGGGAGCTGTTTTTT. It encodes CASSRTGELFF.

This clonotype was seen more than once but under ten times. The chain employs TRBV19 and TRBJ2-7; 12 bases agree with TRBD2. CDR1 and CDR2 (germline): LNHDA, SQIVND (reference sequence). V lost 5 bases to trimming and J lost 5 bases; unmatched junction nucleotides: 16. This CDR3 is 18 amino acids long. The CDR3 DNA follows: TGTGCCAGTAGTGTATACTCTTTCGGACTAGCGGGAATCGACGAGCAGTACTTC. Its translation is CASSVYSFGLAGIDEQYF.